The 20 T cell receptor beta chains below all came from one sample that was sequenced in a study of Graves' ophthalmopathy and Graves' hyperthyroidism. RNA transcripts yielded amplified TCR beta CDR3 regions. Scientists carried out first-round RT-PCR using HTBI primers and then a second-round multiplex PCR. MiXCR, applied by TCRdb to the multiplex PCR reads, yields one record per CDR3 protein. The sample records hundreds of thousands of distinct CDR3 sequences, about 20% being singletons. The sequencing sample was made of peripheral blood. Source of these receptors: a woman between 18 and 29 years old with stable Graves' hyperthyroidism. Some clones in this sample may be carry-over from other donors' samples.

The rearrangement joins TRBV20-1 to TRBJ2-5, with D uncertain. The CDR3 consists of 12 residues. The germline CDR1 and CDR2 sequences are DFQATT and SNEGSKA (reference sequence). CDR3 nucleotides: TGCAGCATCAGACTGGGCCAAGAGACCCAGTACTTC. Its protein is CSIRLGQETQYF.

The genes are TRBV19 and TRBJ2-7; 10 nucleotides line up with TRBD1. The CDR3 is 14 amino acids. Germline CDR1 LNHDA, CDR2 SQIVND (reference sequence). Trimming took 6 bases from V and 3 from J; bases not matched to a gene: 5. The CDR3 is CASRYGTGVYEQYF. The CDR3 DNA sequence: TGTGCCAGTAGATATGGGACAGGGGTCTACGAGCAGTACTTC.

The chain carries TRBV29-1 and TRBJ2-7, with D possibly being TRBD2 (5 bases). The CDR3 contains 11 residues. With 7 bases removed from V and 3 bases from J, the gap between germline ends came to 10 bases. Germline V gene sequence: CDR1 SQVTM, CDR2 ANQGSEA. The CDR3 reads CSAYRGYEQYF. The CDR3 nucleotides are TGCAGCGCCTATCGGGGCTACGAGCAGTACTTC.

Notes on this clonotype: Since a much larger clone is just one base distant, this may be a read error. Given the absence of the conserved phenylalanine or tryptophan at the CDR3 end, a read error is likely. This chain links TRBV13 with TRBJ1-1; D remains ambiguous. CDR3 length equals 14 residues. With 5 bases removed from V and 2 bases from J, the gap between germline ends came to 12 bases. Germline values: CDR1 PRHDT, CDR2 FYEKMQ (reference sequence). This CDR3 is CASSTGLPNTEAFV. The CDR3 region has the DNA TGTGCCAGCAGCACTGGACTCCCCAACACTGAAGCTTTCGTT.

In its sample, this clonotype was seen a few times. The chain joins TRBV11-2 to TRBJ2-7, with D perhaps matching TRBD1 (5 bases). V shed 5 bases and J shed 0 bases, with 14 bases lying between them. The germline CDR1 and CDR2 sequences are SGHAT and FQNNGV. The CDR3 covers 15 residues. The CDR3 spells CASSRAGPISYEQYF. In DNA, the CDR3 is TGTGCCAGCAGCCGCGCAGGGCCCATCTCCTACGAGCAGTACTTC.

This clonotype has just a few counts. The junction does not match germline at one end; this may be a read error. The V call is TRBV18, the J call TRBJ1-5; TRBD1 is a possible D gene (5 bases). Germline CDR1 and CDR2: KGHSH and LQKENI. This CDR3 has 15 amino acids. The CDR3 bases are TGTGCTAGCTCACCAGGGCACGATAGCAATCAGCCCCAGCATTTT. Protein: CASSPGHDSNQPQHF.

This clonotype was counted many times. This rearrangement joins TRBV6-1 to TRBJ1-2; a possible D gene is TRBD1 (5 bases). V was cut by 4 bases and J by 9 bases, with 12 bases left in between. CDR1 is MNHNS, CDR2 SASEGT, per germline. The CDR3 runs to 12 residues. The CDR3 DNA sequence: TGTGCCAGCAGTGTAGGGGAATTGAGCTACACCTTC. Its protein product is CASSVGELSYTF.

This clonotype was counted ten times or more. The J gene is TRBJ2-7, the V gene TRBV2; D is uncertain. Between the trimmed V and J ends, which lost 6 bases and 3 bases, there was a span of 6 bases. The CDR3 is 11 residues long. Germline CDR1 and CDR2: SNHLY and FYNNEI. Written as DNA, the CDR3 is TGTGCCAGCAGCAAGGACTACGAGCAGTACTTC. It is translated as CASSKDYEQYF.

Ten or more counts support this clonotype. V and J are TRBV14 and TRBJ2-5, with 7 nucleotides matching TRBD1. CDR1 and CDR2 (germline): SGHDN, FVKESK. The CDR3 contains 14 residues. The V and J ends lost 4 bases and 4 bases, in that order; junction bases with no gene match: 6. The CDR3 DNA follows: TGTGCCAGCAGCCCGACAGGGTGGGGAGAGACCCAGTACTTC. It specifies CASSPTGWGETQYF.

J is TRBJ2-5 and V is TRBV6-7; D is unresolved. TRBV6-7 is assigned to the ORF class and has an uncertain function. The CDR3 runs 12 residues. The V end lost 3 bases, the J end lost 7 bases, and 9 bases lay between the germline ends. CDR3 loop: CASSYWAWTQYF. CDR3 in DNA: TGTGCCAGCAGTTATTGGGCGTGGACCCAGTACTTC.

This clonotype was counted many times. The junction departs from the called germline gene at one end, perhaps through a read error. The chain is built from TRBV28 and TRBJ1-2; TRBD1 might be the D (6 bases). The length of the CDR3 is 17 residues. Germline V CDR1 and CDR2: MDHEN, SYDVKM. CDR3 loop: CASNLRSNGDINYGYTF. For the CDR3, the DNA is TGTGCCAGCAATTTAAGGAGTAATGGGGACATAAACTATGGCTACACCTTC.

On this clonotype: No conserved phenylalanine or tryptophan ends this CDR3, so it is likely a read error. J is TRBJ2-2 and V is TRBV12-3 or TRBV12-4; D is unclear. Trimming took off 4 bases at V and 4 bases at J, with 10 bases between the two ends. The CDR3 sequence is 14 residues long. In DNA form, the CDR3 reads TGTGCCAGCAGTTCCCCTTATCGCACCGGGGAGCTGTTTGTG. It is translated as CASSSPYRTGELFV.

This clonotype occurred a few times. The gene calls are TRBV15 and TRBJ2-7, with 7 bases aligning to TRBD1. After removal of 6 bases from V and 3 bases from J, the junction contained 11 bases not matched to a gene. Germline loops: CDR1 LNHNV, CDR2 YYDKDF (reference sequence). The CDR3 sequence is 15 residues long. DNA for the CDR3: TGTGCCACCAGGCTAAACTACAGGGGTGGCTACGAGCAGTACTTC. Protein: CATRLNYRGGYEQYF.

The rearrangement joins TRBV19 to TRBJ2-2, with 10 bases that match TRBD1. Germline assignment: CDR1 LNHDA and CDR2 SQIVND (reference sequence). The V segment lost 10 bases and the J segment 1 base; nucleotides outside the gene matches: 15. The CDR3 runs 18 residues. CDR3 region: CATTPGQGWLKNTGELFF. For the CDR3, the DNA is TGTGCCACCACACCGGGACAGGGGTGGCTGAAGAACACCGGGGAGCTGTTTTTT.

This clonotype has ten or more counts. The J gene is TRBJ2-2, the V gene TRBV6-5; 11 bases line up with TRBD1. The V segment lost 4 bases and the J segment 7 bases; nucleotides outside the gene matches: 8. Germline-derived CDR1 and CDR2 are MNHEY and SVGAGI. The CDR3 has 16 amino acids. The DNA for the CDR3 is TGTGCCAGCAGTTCTCGGGACAGGGGGTATGGCGGGGAGCTGTTTTTT. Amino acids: CASSSRDRGYGGELFF.

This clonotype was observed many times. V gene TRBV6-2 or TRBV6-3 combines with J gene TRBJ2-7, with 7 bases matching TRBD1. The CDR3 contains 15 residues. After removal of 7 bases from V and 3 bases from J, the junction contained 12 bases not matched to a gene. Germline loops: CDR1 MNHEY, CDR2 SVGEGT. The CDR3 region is CASKTDRDRNYEQYF. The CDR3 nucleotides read TGTGCCAGCAAAACCGACCGGGACAGAAACTACGAGCAGTACTTC.

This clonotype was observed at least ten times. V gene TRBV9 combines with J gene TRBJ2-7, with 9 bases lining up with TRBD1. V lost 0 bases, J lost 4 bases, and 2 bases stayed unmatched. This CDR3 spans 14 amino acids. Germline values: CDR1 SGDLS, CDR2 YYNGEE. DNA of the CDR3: TGTGCCAGCAGCGTAGGAGGACAGGGGTACGAGCAGTACTTC. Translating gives CASSVGGQGYEQYF.

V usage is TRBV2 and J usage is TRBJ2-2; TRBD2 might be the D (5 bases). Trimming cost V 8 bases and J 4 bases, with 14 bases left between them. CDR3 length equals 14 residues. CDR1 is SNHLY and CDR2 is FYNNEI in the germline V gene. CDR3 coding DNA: TGTGCCAGCGCACGGACTTTCATCACCGGGGAGCTGTTTTTT. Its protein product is CASARTFITGELFF.

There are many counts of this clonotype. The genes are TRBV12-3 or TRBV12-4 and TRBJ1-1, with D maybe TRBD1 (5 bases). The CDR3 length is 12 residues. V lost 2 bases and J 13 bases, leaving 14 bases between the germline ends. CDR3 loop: CASSLSGNRVFF. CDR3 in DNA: TGTGCCAGCAGTTTATCAGGGAACCGTGTTTTCTTT.

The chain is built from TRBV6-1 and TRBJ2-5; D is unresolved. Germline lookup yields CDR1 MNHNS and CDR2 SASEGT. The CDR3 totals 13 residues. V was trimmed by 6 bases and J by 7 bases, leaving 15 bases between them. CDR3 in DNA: TGTGCCAGCAGGGCCCCAGAAGGGTGGACCCAGTACTTC. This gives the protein CASRAPEGWTQYF.